The text below deals with one T cell receptor (beta chain). No antigen is known for it. This sample is drawn from a study of T-cell memory formation after mild COVID-19. A single record per CDR3 protein comes from TCRdb applying MiXCR to the 5' RACE reads. The table has 550,000 to 600,000 distinct CDR3 sequences, about a fifth seen once. CDR1 and CDR2 (germline): LGHDT, YNNKEL (reference sequence). J gave up 0 bases and V 1 base, and 3 bases lay outside the gene matches. The CDR3 runs 17 residues. Study outcomes and limitations: Still unconfirmed is whether the second-wave clones peaking on day 37 recognized SARS-CoV-2. Contracting CD4+ clones lay largely in CM and EM, with CD8+ ones residing in EMRA.

The sequenced material came from PBMCs or a T cell subset sorted from them (not recorded which). This chain connects TRBV3-1 to TRBJ2-1, with 10 bases lining up with TRBD2. This clonotype originated in an adult woman who had mild COVID-19 (a few samples of this study predate the infection). Cell type and time point are not known. This CDR3 reads CASSQGIAGGSYNEQFF. CDR3 DNA: TGTGCCAGCAGCCAAGGGATAGCGGGGGGCTCCTACAATGAGCAGTTCTTC.